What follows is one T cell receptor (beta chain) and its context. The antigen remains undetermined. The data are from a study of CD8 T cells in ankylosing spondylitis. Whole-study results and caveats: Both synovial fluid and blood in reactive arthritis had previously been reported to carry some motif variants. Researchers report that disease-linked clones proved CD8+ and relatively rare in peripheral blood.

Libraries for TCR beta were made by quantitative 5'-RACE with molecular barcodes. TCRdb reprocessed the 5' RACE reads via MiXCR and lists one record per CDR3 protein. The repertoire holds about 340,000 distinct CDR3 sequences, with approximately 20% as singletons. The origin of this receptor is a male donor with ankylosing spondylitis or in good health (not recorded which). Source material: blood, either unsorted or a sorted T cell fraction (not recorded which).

The CDR3 DNA reads TGTGCCAGCAGCACCCCCCAAGGGATGACCGGGGAGCTGTTTTTT. Translation gives CASSTPQGMTGELFF. V and J are TRBV6-1 and TRBJ2-2; D is ambiguous. Germline CDR1 reads MNHNS; CDR2 reads SASEGT. V shed 6 bases and J shed 5 bases, with 16 bases lying between them. CDR3 length equals 15 residues.